This T cell receptor beta chain is drawn from a study of T cell changes during pregnancy in multiple sclerosis. Libraries were prepared by immunoSEQ multiplex PCR; TCRdb keeps only in-frame clonotypes and omits some of them. In the table there are 30,000 to 40,000 clones, about nine tenths of which are singletons. Germline V lookup: CDR1 SGHRS, CDR2 YFSETQ. This CDR3 is 12 amino acids long. Details on this clone: Sequence at one end of the junction differs from germline and may be a read error.

The sample was CD4+ T cells from peripheral blood mononuclear cells, taken in the first trimester of pregnancy. This receptor was identified in a female donor in good health, enrolled as a control in a pregnancy study. V and J are TRBV5-1 and TRBJ2-5; D is unresolved. CDR3 region: CASKMTQGTQYF. The CDR3 DNA reads as TGCGCCAGCAAAATGACTCAAGGGACCCAGTACTTC.